Following are 16 T cell receptor beta chains from one sample sequenced in a study of CD8+ T cells in alopecia areata. Sorting relied on CD4, CD8alpha, NKG2D, NKG2ACE and other markers applied to pooled cutaneous lymph node cells. In each case, RNA was isolated and then reverse transcribed into cDNA as the sequencing template. Using immunoSEQ multiplex PCR, the repertoire was profiled, and TCRdb retains in-frame clones only, with some absent. The sample is made up of around 290,000 clones, none counted only once. Sequencing used CD4+ T cells sorted from a lymph node. These receptors were collected from a C3H/HeJ mouse with alopecia areata. This strain's MHC haplotype is H2-k.

With regard to this clone: The gene names given are mouse names. The CDR3 is cut off 4 residues early in the read; its end comes from the germline J gene. The chain is built from TRBV1 and TRBJ2-2; 9 bases fit TRBD1. Trimming at V came to 6 bases and at J to 5 bases, leaving 4 bases not matched to a gene. Germline CDR1 NSQYPW, CDR2 LRSPGD (reference sequence). This CDR3 has 14 residues. The CDR3 bases that were read are TGCACCTGCAGGGGACAGGGAAGAACCGGG. Translation: CTCRGQGRTG. The entire CDR3 protein is CTCRGQGRTGQLYF.

A remark on this clone: The gene names given are mouse names. The read comes to an end 4 residues before the CDR3 does, leaving the germline J gene to fill in the end. The V gene is TRBV17, the J gene TRBJ1-1; D call uncertain. The CDR3 spans 14 residues. V was pared by 0 bases and J by 4 bases, with 9 bases between. Germline lookup yields CDR1 MNHDT and CDR2 YYDKIL. CDR3 sequence reads: CASSRDRPGTEVFF. CDR3 DNA (partial): TGTGCTAGCAGTAGAGACAGGCCGGGCACA.

A note on this clone: The genes and germline here are from mouse. The sequence runs out 4 residues before the end of the CDR3; the remainder is reconstructed from the germline J gene. J is TRBJ2-1 and V is TRBV5; TRBD2 aligns across 10 bases. V dropped 4 bases and J dropped 3; count of bases not matched to a gene: 6. CDR3 length equals 16 residues. Germline loops: CDR1 LGHNA, CDR2 YNLKQL (reference sequence). The sequenced CDR3 bases are TGTGCCAGCAGCCCCGGACTGGGGGCCCTCTATGCT. It is translated as CASSPGLGALYA. The whole CDR3 sequence is CASSPGLGALYAEQFF.

A few counts support this clone. Germline and genes here are mouse. The read terminates 4 residues before the CDR3 end, so the remaining end is supplied by the germline J gene. The genes are TRBV13-1 and TRBJ2-2; perhaps TRBD2 as D (6 bases). Germline V gives CDR1 NSHNY, CDR2 SYGAGN. Trimming shortened V by 3 bases and J by 0 bases, and 9 bases separated the two germline ends. The CDR3 covers 15 residues. Partial CDR3 DNA: TGTGCCAGCAGTGTGGGACTTGCAAACACCGGG. This codes for CASSVGLANTG. The CDR3 in full is CASSVGLANTGQLYF.

About this clone: Gene names and germline match the mouse. Read coverage stops 4 residues before the CDR3 terminus; the germline J gene supplies the remainder. This sequence joins TRBV5 and TRBJ2-7; 8 nucleotides align to TRBD2. The CDR3 contains 12 residues. Germline V lookup: CDR1 LGHNA, CDR2 YNLKQL (reference sequence). CDR3 residues: CASSLLGDEQYF. The covered CDR3 bases are TGTGCCAGCAGCCTACTGGGGGAT.

On this clone itself: Genes and germline come from the mouse. The read gets to within 4 residues of the CDR3 end, and the germline J gene fills in the rest. The same CDR3 arises from other DNA sequences in this sample as well. The J gene is TRBJ2-2, the V gene TRBV1, with D maybe TRBD1 (6 bases). Germline assignment: CDR1 NSQYPW and CDR2 LRSPGD (reference sequence). The CDR3 has 15 amino acids. V dropped 3 bases and J dropped 2 bases, with 10 bases sitting between them. The CDR3 reads CTCSARDTNTGQLYF. The DNA read from the CDR3 is TGCACCTGCAGTGCCCGGGACACTAACACCGGG.

This clone was picked up a small number of times. All gene names here are mouse names. Other DNA sequences from this sample encode an identical CDR3 as well. CDR3 sequence reads: CASSDRFNYAEQFF. CDR3 bases read: TGTGCCAGCAGTGACAGATTTAACTATGCT. The chain has TRBV13-1 and TRBJ2-1, with D uncertain. The CDR3 goes on 4 residues after the read ends, and that part is filled in from the germline J gene. The CDR3 length is 14 residues. Per the germline V gene, CDR1 is NSHNY and CDR2 is SYGAGN. V was shortened by 2 bases and J by 0 bases, with 6 bases between the two germline ends.

This clone was recorded a few times. The germline and genes are mouse ones. Sequencing ends 3 residues short of the CDR3 end; the germline J gene provides the rest. In the same sample, other DNA sequences code for this CDR3. The chain carries TRBV13-2 and TRBJ1-6; 9 bases are shared with TRBD1. TRBJ1-6 is treated as an ORF (open reading frame) with a function not yet certain. The germline V gene has CDR1 NNHNN and CDR2 SYGAGS (reference sequence). The CDR3 has 15 residues. Unmatched junction bases numbered 3, after V lost 2 bases and J lost 6 bases. CDR3: CASGEGQGGNSPLYF. Incomplete CDR3 DNA: TGTGCCAGCGGTGAGGGACAGGGCGGTAATTCGCCC.

Points on this clone: All gene names here are mouse names. Read coverage stops 4 residues before the CDR3 terminus; the germline J gene supplies the remainder. The J gene is TRBJ2-7, the V gene TRBV13-1; 9 bases fit TRBD1. Germline lookup yields CDR1 NSHNY and CDR2 SYGAGN. The CDR3 spans 15 residues. The CDR3 here is CASSDVRTGVYEQYF. The CDR3 DNA, read in part, is TGTGCCAGCAGTGATGTCAGGACAGGGGTTTAT.

As for this clone: These gene names are mouse names. The CDR3 end lies 3 residues beyond the end of the read and is filled in from the germline J gene. The V gene is TRBV19, the J gene TRBJ1-6, with TRBD1 matching 7 bases. TRBJ1-6 is given ORF status, its function remaining uncertain. This CDR3 contains 15 residues. V shed 5 bases and J 3 bases; nucleotides not matched to a gene: 5. CDR1 and CDR2 from the germline V gene are FNHDT and SITEND (reference sequence). The covered CDR3 bases are TGTGCCAGCAGCAGGGGACAGATCTATAATTCGCCC. Translated: CASSRGQIYNSP. The CDR3, in full, reads CASSRGQIYNSPLYF.

This clone was seen a few times. Germline and genes here are mouse. The read falls 4 residues short of the CDR3 end, and the missing part is taken from the germline J gene. V and J are TRBV16 and TRBJ1-1, with a possible D match to TRBD1 (6 bases). V gave up 0 bases and J gave up 1 base, with 12 bases separating them. CDR3 length: 16 residues. CDR1 is SGHSA, CDR2 FRNQAP, per germline. The DNA read from the CDR3 is TGTGCAAGCAGCTTAGAGTCAGGGGAGGGAAACACA. Its protein product is CASSLESGEGNT. In full, the CDR3 reads CASSLESGEGNTEVFF.

Turning to this clone: The listed genes are named as in mouse. The CDR3 end is not reached by the read, which stops 4 residues before it; the germline J gene fills it in. The gene calls are TRBV13-3 and TRBJ1-2, with D perhaps TRBD1 (6 bases). This CDR3 is 15 amino acids long. The V gene lost 1 base and the J gene lost 0 bases, with 10 bases spanning the gap. Germline V gives CDR1 NNHDY, CDR2 SYVADS. This chain's CDR3 is CASSDLGQPNSDYTF. CDR3 DNA (partial): TGTGCCAGCAGTGATCTGGGACAACCAAACTCC.

This clone appeared a few times. Each gene name is a mouse one. The missing CDR3 end, 4 residues past where the read stops, is filled in from the germline J gene. The chain combines TRBV1 with TRBJ2-2, with TRBD1 identical over 7 bases. Losses at the gene ends were 3 bases for V and 1 base for J; bases not matched to a gene: 5. This CDR3 region has 16 residues. The germline CDR1 and CDR2 sequences are NSQYPW and LRSPGD (reference sequence). Incomplete CDR3 DNA: TGCACCTGCAGTGCCAGACAGGGCAGAAACACCGGG. Translated, it gives CTCSARQGRNTG. The whole CDR3 protein is CTCSARQGRNTGQLYF.

This clone was recorded a few times. Gene names and germline refer to mouse. The read terminates 4 residues ahead of where the CDR3 ends, so the germline J gene completes it. The sample holds other DNA sequences that translate to the same CDR3. The chain recombines TRBV13-3 with TRBJ2-1, with 8 bases that match TRBD2. This CDR3 comprises 14 residues. With V trimmed by 1 base and J by 4 bases, 1 base remained unmatched. CDR1 is NNHDY, CDR2 SYVADS, per germline. The CDR3 is CASSDSGGYAEQFF. The part of the CDR3 DNA that was read is TGTGCCAGCAGTGATTCTGGGGGGTATGCT.

On this clone: Mouse gene names apply. The CDR3 is cut off 4 residues early in the read; its end comes from the germline J gene. The sample carries other DNA sequences with the same CDR3. The chain couples TRBV13-3 to TRBJ2-5; a weak D match, TRBD1 (7 bases). The V gene's germline CDR1 is NNHDY and CDR2 SYVADS. The CDR3 is 14 residues long. The germline V and J ends were trimmed by 1 base and 2 bases, with 8 bases remaining between them. The CDR3 protein is CASSDRGRQDTQYF. The sequenced CDR3 bases are TGTGCCAGCAGTGATAGGGGGCGCCAAGAC.

This clone was counted only a few times. Genes here carry mouse names. The DNA ends 4 residues before the CDR3 does, and the rest of the CDR3 is filled in from the germline J gene. The chain employs TRBV2 and TRBJ1-2; weak D call: TRBD1 (6 bases). Germline lookup yields CDR1 LGHNA and CDR2 YSYQKL. The CDR3 is 15 amino acids. The V and J ends lost 1 base and 0 bases respectively, with 9 bases between them. Here the CDR3 reads CASSQAGTTNSDYTF. The sequenced part of the CDR3 DNA is TGTGCCAGCAGCCAAGCCGGGACAACAAACTCC.